This T cell receptor beta chain was identified during a study of CD8 T cells in ankylosing spondylitis. Study-wide points: CD8+ disease-linked clones were present at relatively low frequencies in blood. A TCR beta motif of under ten highly homologous variants seemed to mark ankylosing spondylitis blood. Significantly higher representation of disease-linked clones was reported for matched ankylosing spondylitis synovial fluid.

The CDR3 consists of 12 residues. Trimming removed 3 bases at V and 12 bases at J, with 18 bases between. Germline assignment: CDR1 DFQATT and CDR2 SNEGSKA (reference sequence). This clonotype has a count of ten or more. Its antigen is not identified. One entry per CDR3 protein results from TCRdb running MiXCR on the 5' RACE reads. Of a few hundred thousand distinct CDR3 sequences listed, approximately 20% are singletons. What was sequenced was blood, either unsorted or a sorted T cell fraction (not recorded which). The V gene is TRBV20-1, the J gene TRBJ2-7, with D tentatively TRBD1 or TRBD2 (6 bases each). The sequence was obtained from a male donor with ankylosing spondylitis or in good health (not recorded which). Here the CDR3 reads CSASSRGERAYV. CDR3 DNA: TGCAGTGCTAGCTCTAGGGGGGAAAGAGCGTACGTC.